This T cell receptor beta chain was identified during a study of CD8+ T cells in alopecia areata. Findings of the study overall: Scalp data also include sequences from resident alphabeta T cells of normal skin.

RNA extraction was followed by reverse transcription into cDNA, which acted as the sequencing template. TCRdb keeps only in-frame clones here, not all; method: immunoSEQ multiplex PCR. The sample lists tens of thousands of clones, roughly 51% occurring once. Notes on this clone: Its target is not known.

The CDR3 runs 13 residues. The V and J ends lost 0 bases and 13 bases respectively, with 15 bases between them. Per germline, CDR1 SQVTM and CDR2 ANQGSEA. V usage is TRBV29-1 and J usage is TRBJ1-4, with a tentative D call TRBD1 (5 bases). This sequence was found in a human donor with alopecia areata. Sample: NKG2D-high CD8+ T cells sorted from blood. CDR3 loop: CSVEDISRDSLFF. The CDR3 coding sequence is TGCAGCGTTGAAGACATATCACGGGACTCACTGTTTTTT.